One sample yielded the 9 T cell receptor beta chains listed below, sequenced in a study of neurological immune-mediated disorders (dated by TCRdb to between 2019 and 2020). The sample's time point, from its label and the paper: longitudinal time-point 3. Library prep was done by 5' RACE. The run used an Illumina HiSeq 2500. TCRdb reworked the public reads: Q25 trimming with fastp, MiXCR clone assembly, productive beta chains retained. Each record represents a unique CDR3 protein, reported with the most common genes and DNA among its rows. This sample lists roughly 50,000 distinct CDR3 sequences; 12% were detected once. The ten most abundant clones make up 7.5% to 9.5% of the sample. Specimen: PBMCs. The origin of the receptors is a male donor with HTLV-1-associated myelopathy (HAM/TSP).

Many counts were recorded for this clonotype. The chain is built from TRBV7-6 and TRBJ2-6; no firm D call. The CDR3 runs 16 residues. Looked up from germline, CDR1 is SGHVS and CDR2 is FNYEAQ. V was clipped by 4 bases and J by 0 bases, with 10 bases between them. The CDR3 loop is CASSSRSGSGANVLTF. Here the CDR3 DNA reads TGTGCCAGCAGCTCACGGTCAGGCTCTGGGGCCAACGTCCTGACTTTC.

In this sample, this clonotype turned up many times. This chain links TRBV7-2 with TRBJ2-3, with D hard to call. Per the germline V gene, CDR1 is SGHTA and CDR2 is FQGNSA. There are 13 residues in the CDR3. Trimming left V 3 bases short and J 4 bases short, with 8 bases between. The CDR3 is CASSFGVADTQYF. As DNA, the CDR3 is TGTGCCAGCAGCTTTGGGGTCGCAGATACGCAGTATTTT.

The genes are TRBV14 and TRBJ2-5; D unclear. Germline values: CDR1 SGHDN, CDR2 FVKESK. Trimming removed 1 base at V and 2 bases at J, with 8 bases between. The length of the CDR3 is 14 residues. The CDR3 DNA is TGTGCCAGCAGCCAAGGACAAGCTCAAGAGACCCAGTACTTC. This codes for CASSQGQAQETQYF.

V is TRBV18 and J is TRBJ1-2; possible D gene TRBD1, 6 bases. V dropped 1 base and J dropped 3 bases, with 12 bases sitting between them. Germline V gene lookup returns CDR1 KGHSH and CDR2 LQKENI. The CDR3 runs to 15 residues. The CDR3 reads CASSPLTDSDYGYTF. CDR3 bases: TGTGCCAGCTCACCACTTACGGACAGTGACTATGGCTACACCTTC.

About this clonotype itself: The junction differs from germline at one of its ends, possibly a read error. V usage is TRBV29-1 and J usage is TRBJ2-5, with 9 bases lining up with TRBD2. Germline lookup yields CDR1 SQVTM and CDR2 ANQGSEA. The CDR3 spans 19 residues. The CDR3 DNA sequence: TGCAACGTTGGTTTAGGCCAGGGTGGGAATAGCGGGGGTCGAGAGACCCAGTACTTC. It encodes CNVGLGQGGNSGGRETQYF.

This clonotype showed up many times. V usage is TRBV24-1 and J usage is TRBJ1-2, with a possible D match to TRBD1 (6 bases). Trimming shortened V by 7 bases and J by 8 bases, and 10 bases separated the two germline ends. Germline values: CDR1 KGHDR, CDR2 SFDVKD. This CDR3 spans 11 amino acids. This CDR3 reads CATSLGGGYTF. In DNA form, the CDR3 reads TGTGCCACCAGCCTCGGGGGCGGCTACACCTTC.

This clonotype was observed many times. The chain carries TRBV5-1 and TRBJ1-6; 8 bases are a match to TRBD1. This CDR3 comprises 14 residues. The trim removed 4 bases at V and 8 bases at J, leaving 5 bases unmatched. Germline V gene data show CDR1 as SGHRS and CDR2 as YFSETQ. The CDR3 sequence: CASSGQGRDSPLHF. The CDR3 nucleotides are TGCGCCAGCAGCGGACAGGGTCGAGATTCACCCCTCCACTTT. The whole variable domain, remainder taken from reference TRBV5-1 and TRBJ1-6, is KAGVTQTPRYLIKTRGQQVTLSCSPISGHRSVSWYQQTPGQGLQFLFEYFSETQRNKGNFPGRFSGRQFSNSRSEMNVSTLELGDSALYLCASSGQGRDSPLHFGNGTRLTVT.

This clonotype was seen ten or more times. The J gene is TRBJ2-3, the V gene TRBV20-1, with unresolved D. Trimming shortened V by 0 bases and J by 2 bases, and 12 bases separated the two germline ends. The germline gives CDR1 DFQATT, CDR2 SNEGSKA (reference sequence). The CDR3 sequence is 15 residues long. CDR3 region: CSARDPFLSTDTQYF. For the CDR3, the DNA is TGCAGTGCTAGAGACCCCTTTCTTTCCACAGATACGCAGTATTTT.

Details on this clonotype: A much larger clonotype is one base distant, so this may be a read error. The rearrangement joins TRBV11-2 to TRBJ2-2; tentative D call: TRBD1 (6 bases). The CDR3 is 14 amino acids. Germline V CDR1 and CDR2: SGHAT, FQNNGV. Trimming took 10 bases from V and 7 from J, leaving 19 bases between them. The CDR3 DNA sequence: TGTGCCAACCTCTACAGGGTTTCGGTCGGGGAGCTGTTTTTT. The encoded protein is CANLYRVSVGELFF.